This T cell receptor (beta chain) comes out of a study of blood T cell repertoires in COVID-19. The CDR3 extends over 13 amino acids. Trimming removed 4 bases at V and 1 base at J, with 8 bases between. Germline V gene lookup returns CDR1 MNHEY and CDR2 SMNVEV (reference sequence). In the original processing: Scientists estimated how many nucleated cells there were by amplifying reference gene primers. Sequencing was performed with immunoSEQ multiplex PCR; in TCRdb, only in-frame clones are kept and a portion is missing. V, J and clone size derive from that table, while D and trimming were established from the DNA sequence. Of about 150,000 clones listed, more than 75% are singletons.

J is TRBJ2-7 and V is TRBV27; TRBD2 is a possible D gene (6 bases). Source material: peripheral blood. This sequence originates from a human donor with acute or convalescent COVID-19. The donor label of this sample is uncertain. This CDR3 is CASSSGGSYEQYF. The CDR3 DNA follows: TGTGCCAGCAGTTCTGGGGGGTCCTACGAGCAGTACTTC.